A selection of T cell receptor beta chains follows, all from one sample in a study of T cell responses to AZD1222 COVID-19 vaccine. The table came from immunoSEQ multiplex PCR; TCRdb's copy has only in-frame clones and leaves some out. The sample shows around 100,000 clones, around 91% of them seen only once. This specimen was peripheral blood, taken on day 0 of AZD1222 vaccination. Receptor source: an adult in good health. Each CDR3 is given with its conserved first and last residue. Each record gives: V gene, J gene, clone size, D gene, CDR3 protein, CDR3 DNA. The D gene is left open where the match is weak. Size is omitted from some rows. Given values are once, few, many or a class for expanded clones.

V gene: TRBV29-1; J gene: TRBJ2-5; clone size: once; D gene: -; CDR3 protein: CSAPDYQETQYF; CDR3 DNA: TGCAGCGCCCCGGACTATCAGGAGACCCAGTACTTC
V gene: TRBV15; J gene: TRBJ1-5; clone size: -; D gene: TRBD1; CDR3 protein: CATSTGQGGRYRNQPQHF; CDR3 DNA: TGTGCCACCAGCACCGGACAGGGGGGTAGGTATCGGAATCAGCCCCAGCATTTT
V gene: TRBV4-2; J gene: TRBJ2-7; clone size: -; D gene: -; CDR3 protein: CASSQGPERGPYEQYF; CDR3 DNA: TGTGCCAGCAGCCAAGGCCCAGAAAGGGGCCCCTACGAGCAGTACTTC
V gene: TRBV27; J gene: TRBJ1-4; clone size: -; D gene: -; CDR3 protein: CASSFLGRKLFF; CDR3 DNA: TGTGCCAGCAGTTTCCTGGGGAGGAAACTGTTTTTT
V gene: TRBV7-2; J gene: TRBJ2-5; clone size: -; D gene: TRBD2; CDR3 protein: CASSPGLAQETQYF; CDR3 DNA: TGTGCCAGCAGCCCAGGACTAGCCCAGGAGACCCAGTACTTC
V gene: TRBV18; J gene: TRBJ2-3; clone size: once; D gene: -; CDR3 protein: CASSPVSDTQYF; CDR3 DNA: TGTGCCAGCTCACCAGTGTCAGATACGCAGTATTTT
V gene: TRBV7-9; J gene: TRBJ2-5; clone size: -; D gene: -; CDR3 protein: CASSDLQGQETQYF; CDR3 DNA: TGTGCCAGCAGCGACTTACAGGGCCAAGAGACCCAGTACTTC
V gene: TRBV28; J gene: TRBJ2-1; clone size: -; D gene: TRBD2; CDR3 protein: CASSSWTSATNNEQFF; CDR3 DNA: TGTGCCAGCAGTTCCTGGACTAGCGCAACAAACAATGAGCAGTTCTTC
V gene: TRBV11-2; J gene: TRBJ1-1; clone size: -; D gene: -; CDR3 protein: CASSLGKNTEAFF; CDR3 DNA: TGTGCCAGCAGCTTAGGTAAGAACACTGAAGCTTTCTTT
V gene: TRBV23-1; J gene: TRBJ2-7; clone size: -; D gene: -; CDR3 protein: CASSQYIQFSLDEQYF; CDR3 DNA: TGCGCCAGCAGTCAATATATCCAGTTTTCACTGGACGAGCAGTACTTC
V gene: TRBV28; J gene: TRBJ1-2; clone size: -; D gene: -; CDR3 protein: CASSFPGVNYGYTF; CDR3 DNA: TGTGCCAGCAGTTTTCCAGGGGTCAACTATGGCTACACCTTC
V gene: TRBV3-1/TRBV3-2; J gene: TRBJ2-7; clone size: -; D gene: TRBD2; CDR3 protein: CASSQGTSGNYYEQYF; CDR3 DNA: TGTGCCAGCAGCCAGGGAACTAGCGGGAATTACTACGAGCAGTACTTC
V gene: TRBV6-5; J gene: TRBJ2-7; clone size: -; D gene: TRBD2; CDR3 protein: CASSYRLAGPYEQYF; CDR3 DNA: TGTGCCAGCAGTTATAGACTAGCGGGTCCCTACGAGCAGTACTTC
V gene: TRBV9; J gene: TRBJ1-3; clone size: -; D gene: TRBD1; CDR3 protein: CASSVQGAFGNTIYF; CDR3 DNA: TGTGCCAGCAGCGTTCAGGGGGCATTTGGAAACACCATATATTTT
V gene: TRBV11-2; J gene: TRBJ2-3; clone size: -; D gene: -; CDR3 protein: CASSFTWADTQYF; CDR3 DNA: TGTGCCAGCAGCTTCACGTGGGCAGATACGCAGTATTTT
V gene: TRBV7-2; J gene: TRBJ2-5; clone size: -; D gene: -; CDR3 protein: CASSPGPQRTQYF; CDR3 DNA: TGTGCCAGCAGCCCCGGGCCCCAAAGGACCCAGTACTTC
V gene: TRBV28; J gene: TRBJ2-7; clone size: -; D gene: TRBD2; CDR3 protein: CASSPTSGRWSIEQYF; CDR3 DNA: TGTGCCAGCAGTCCGACTAGCGGGAGGTGGTCCATCGAGCAGTACTTC
V gene: TRBV7-2; J gene: TRBJ2-5; clone size: -; D gene: TRBD2; CDR3 protein: CASSLGGGRETQYF; CDR3 DNA: TGTGCCAGCAGCTTAGGCGGGGGGAGGGAGACCCAGTACTTC
V gene: TRBV5-4; J gene: TRBJ1-2; clone size: -; D gene: -; CDR3 protein: CASSIPVGDGYTF; CDR3 DNA: TGTGCCAGCAGCATTCCCGTGGGAGATGGCTACACCTTC
V gene: TRBV18; J gene: TRBJ2-7; clone size: -; D gene: TRBD2; CDR3 protein: CASSPGLAYEQYF; CDR3 DNA: TGTGCCAGCTCACCTGGACTAGCCTACGAGCAGTACTTC
V gene: TRBV15; J gene: TRBJ1-2; clone size: -; D gene: -; CDR3 protein: CATSTALYGYTF; CDR3 DNA: TGTGCCACTTCCACAGCTCTCTATGGCTACACCTTC
V gene: TRBV28; J gene: TRBJ1-4; clone size: -; D gene: -; CDR3 protein: CASSFSGSNEKLFF; CDR3 DNA: TGTGCCAGCAGTTTTTCAGGGTCAAATGAAAAACTGTTTTTT
V gene: TRBV20-1; J gene: TRBJ1-3; clone size: -; D gene: TRBD1; CDR3 protein: CSASENRGVGNTIYF; CDR3 DNA: TGCAGTGCTAGTGAAAACAGGGGGGTGGGAAACACCATATATTTT
V gene: TRBV30; J gene: TRBJ1-1; clone size: few; D gene: -; CDR3 protein: CAWSVGGRRTEAFF; CDR3 DNA: TGTGCCTGGAGTGTAGGGGGGAGAAGAACTGAAGCTTTCTTT
V gene: TRBV5-1; J gene: TRBJ1-2; clone size: -; D gene: -; CDR3 protein: CASSSEGVMVYGYTF; CDR3 DNA: TGCGCCAGCAGCTCCGAGGGTGTGATGGTCTATGGCTACACCTTC
V gene: TRBV18; J gene: TRBJ2-3; clone size: -; D gene: -; CDR3 protein: CASSPREDTQYF; CDR3 DNA: TGTGCCAGCTCACCGAGAGAAGATACGCAGTATTTT
V gene: TRBV30; J gene: TRBJ2-7; clone size: -; D gene: -; CDR3 protein: CARQGQYEQYF; CDR3 DNA: TGTGCCCGCCAAGGACAGTACGAGCAGTACTTC
V gene: TRBV5-1; J gene: TRBJ1-1; clone size: -; D gene: -; CDR3 protein: CASSTASGVAFF; CDR3 DNA: TGCGCCAGCAGCACGGCATCAGGAGTGGCTTTCTTT
V gene: TRBV30; J gene: TRBJ2-7; clone size: -; D gene: TRBD2; CDR3 protein: CAWSVDPSGSYEQYF; CDR3 DNA: TGTGCCTGGAGTGTAGACCCTAGCGGTTCCTACGAGCAGTACTTC
V gene: TRBV3-1/TRBV3-2; J gene: TRBJ2-7; clone size: -; D gene: TRBD2; CDR3 protein: CASSQLAGGREQYF; CDR3 DNA: TGTGCCAGCAGCCAACTAGCGGGAGGTCGGGAGCAGTACTTC
V gene: TRBV27; J gene: TRBJ2-2; clone size: few; D gene: -; CDR3 protein: CATQTLRRTGELFF; CDR3 DNA: TGTGCCACCCAGACCCTTCGGCGAACCGGGGAGCTGTTTTTT